This entry lists 12 T cell receptor beta chains sequenced from one sample in a study of blood T cells in healthy people across ages (dated by TCRdb to the mid-2010s). Libraries were built with 5' RACE. For sequencing, an Illumina HiSeq 2500 was employed. A second PCR of roughly 7 to 12 cycles was run with a J-beta primer mix and a sample-barcoded 5' primer. The public reads were reanalyzed by TCRdb: fastp trimming at Q25, MiXCR alignment, in-frame beta chains only. All rows with the same CDR3 protein become a single entry with the most common DNA and genes. This sample has 1.5 million to 2 million distinct CDR3 sequences in its table, and around 36% of those were observed once. The ten largest clones capture about 11% of the sample. What was sequenced was blood. All receptors derive from a young woman in good health.

This clonotype was recorded a few times. The chain uses TRBV12-3 or TRBV12-4 and TRBJ2-1; 7 nucleotides agree with TRBD2. Trimming took 1 base from V and 8 from J; bases not matched to a gene: 8. This CDR3 comprises 15 residues. CDR3 sequence: CASSLGGGGEYEQFF. In nucleotides, the CDR3 is TGTGCCAGCAGTTTAGGGGGGGGAGGGGAGTATGAGCAGTTCTTC.

The sample holds a few counts of this clonotype. The gene calls are TRBV6-5 and TRBJ1-1; possibly TRBD1 for D (5 bases). The CDR3 consists of 15 residues. Germline-derived CDR1 and CDR2 are MNHEY and SVGAGI. Trimming left V 0 bases short and J 6 bases short, with 14 bases between. In DNA, the CDR3 is TGTGCCAGCAGTTACTCGAATCAGGGCGAGTCTGAAGCTTTCTTT. This translates into CASSYSNQGESEAFF.

A word on this clonotype: A read error is possible here, since a much larger clone lies one base away. V usage is TRBV6-5 and J usage is TRBJ2-7, with 10 bases lining up with TRBD1. The DNA end is a closer match to TRBJ2-5, so the J assignment may be wrong. CDR1 is MNHEY, CDR2 SVGAGI, per germline. The CDR3 length is 15 residues. The CDR3 coding sequence is TGTGCCAGCTGTTACGGGACAGGGGTGGTGGAGACCCAGTACTTC. It specifies CASCYGTGVVETQYF.

The gene calls are TRBV27 and TRBJ2-1, with TRBD2 matching 7 bases. There are 14 residues in the CDR3. Per germline, CDR1 MNHEY and CDR2 SMNVEV (reference sequence). The J segment lost 8 bases and the V segment lost 5 bases, leaving 9 bases of the junction unmatched. CDR3 residues: CASSPPGGRDEQFF. DNA of the CDR3: TGTGCCAGCAGTCCCCCTGGAGGGAGGGATGAGCAGTTCTTC.

The rearrangement joins TRBV20-1 to TRBJ2-3; possibly TRBD1 or TRBD2 for D (5 bases each). Germline CDR1 reads DFQATT; CDR2 reads SNEGSKA (reference sequence). This CDR3 has 12 residues. V was pared by 5 bases and J by 0 bases, with 6 bases between. CDR3 loop: CSAWGSTDTQYF. CDR3 DNA sequence: TGCAGTGCTTGGGGGAGCACAGATACGCAGTATTTT.

There are a few counts of this clonotype. The chain links TRBV9 to TRBJ2-1; possibly TRBD2 for D (7 bases). Germline V gene sequence: CDR1 SGDLS, CDR2 YYNGEE. CDR3 size: 13 residues. Deletions cut 3 bases from V and 7 bases from J, with 11 bases between. CDR3 amino acids: CASSEGGANEQFF. In nucleotides, the CDR3 is TGTGCCAGCAGCGAGGGGGGGGCAAATGAGCAGTTCTTC.

The rearrangement uses TRBV27 and TRBJ1-2; D is possibly TRBD1 (5 bases). CDR1 and CDR2 (germline): MNHEY, SMNVEV (reference sequence). V lost 6 bases, J lost 4 bases, and 12 bases lay in between. The CDR3 consists of 13 residues. In nucleotides, the CDR3 is TGTGCCAGCAGGCGGGACGGATTCTATGGCTACACCTTC. It yields the protein CASRRDGFYGYTF.

The V gene is TRBV28, the J gene TRBJ2-7, with 10 bases lining up with TRBD1. Germline V gene data show CDR1 as MDHEN and CDR2 as SYDVKM. The CDR3 totals 16 residues. V shed 6 bases and J 3 bases; nucleotides not matched to a gene: 11. CDR3 in amino acids: CASRAGTGEKIYEQYF. DNA of the CDR3: TGTGCCAGCAGGGCCGGGACAGGGGAGAAAATCTACGAGCAGTACTTC. The full variable domain, in which reference TRBV28 and TRBJ2-7 provide the parts outside the CDR3, is DVKVTQSSRYLVKRTGEKVFLECVQDMDHENMFWYRQDPGLGLRLIYFSYDVKMKEKGDIPEGYSVSREKKERFSLILESASTNQTSMYLCASRAGTGEKIYEQYFGPGTRLTVT.

This clonotype was recorded at least ten times. The rearrangement joins TRBV3-1 to TRBJ2-1; D unresolved. Trimming pared 3 bases from V and 6 bases from J, leaving 3 bases between. The V gene's germline CDR1 is LGHDT and CDR2 YNNKEL (reference sequence). The CDR3 length is 11 residues. The CDR3 region is CASSQANEQFF. CDR3 bases: TGTGCCAGCAGCCAGGCCAATGAGCAGTTCTTC.

The rearrangement uses TRBV7-2 and TRBJ1-4, with D hard to call. Germline loops: CDR1 SGHTA, CDR2 FQGNSA. The CDR3 is made up of 15 amino acids. Trimming removed 4 bases at V and 12 bases at J, with 21 bases between. CDR3 sequence reads: CASSSRRTLPAELFF. For the CDR3, the DNA is TGTGCCAGCAGCTCAAGGCGGACTCTACCCGCTGAACTGTTTTTT.

This clonotype has only a few counts. The genes are TRBV5-5 and TRBJ1-4; no clear D. Trimming shortened V by 7 bases and J by 0 bases, and 10 bases separated the two germline ends. Germline loops: CDR1 SGHKS, CDR2 YYEKEE (reference sequence). This CDR3 region has 14 residues. The CDR3 DNA follows: TGTGCCAGCTGGGCGGGTTCAACTAATGAAAAACTGTTTTTT. It encodes CASWAGSTNEKLFF.

This clonotype was counted a few times. The rearrangement links TRBV5-1 to TRBJ1-1; 7 nucleotides match TRBD1. The V segment lost 4 bases and the J segment 1 base; nucleotides outside the gene matches: 7. This CDR3 comprises 15 residues. Germline V gene sequence: CDR1 SGHRS, CDR2 YFSETQ. The CDR3 DNA reads as TGCGCCAGCAGCCACCGGGACAGTTGGAACACTGAAGCTTTCTTT. Its translation: CASSHRDSWNTEAFF.